This T cell receptor (beta chain) was profiled in a study of tumor-infiltrating lymphocytes in primary liver carcinoma. Constant-region priming of 500 to 550 ng total RNA yielded TCR beta cDNA. ARM-PCR, slightly modified, supplied the TCR beta libraries through three nested multiplex PCR rounds. TRBV1-TRBV30 forward primers paired with a C-beta reverse primer were used in the first two PCR rounds, which ran roughly 9 cycles each. TCRdb re-called the multiplex PCR reads with MiXCR, one entry per CDR3 protein. The data contain approximately 110,000 distinct CDR3 sequences, around 62% of them singletons. Germline V gene sequence: CDR1 MDHEN, CDR2 SYDVKM. The CDR3 spans 14 residues. V was trimmed by 5 bases and J by 0 bases, leaving 8 bases between them. Between about 20 and 30 mg of unsorted bulk tissue served as the source from which RNA and DNA were co-extracted.

This TCR was sampled from a woman aged 55 to 70 with primary liver carcinoma and hepatitis B virus infection. Sequenced sample: liver tumor tissue from sampling region 1. Indicated subset: tumor region T1, superior pole. This chain links TRBV28 with TRBJ2-1; D not certain. The CDR3 DNA reads TGTGCCAGCAGTGCCCACAGCTCCTACAATGAGCAGTTCTTC. This translates into CASSAHSSYNEQFF.